This TCR beta chain was obtained from a study of T-cell reconstitution after alpha-beta-depleted transplantation in children. Points from the study as a whole: TCRbeta diversity was high at day 60 in some patients (a result of surviving recipient T cells and thymic progenitors). After transplant, at about two months, alpha-beta T cells were reportedly derived from several hundred expanded graft clones. One year after transplant, T-cell counts and diversity came mostly from newly produced T cells.

As it was prepared, the TCRbeta library received unique molecular identifiers. MiXCR, run by TCRdb on the PCR reads, gives a single entry per CDR3 protein. The sample includes 300,000 to 350,000 distinct CDR3 sequences, more than 20% of them seen just once. The sample holds a few counts of this clonotype. Its specificity is unknown. The CDR3 consists of 15 residues. The germline V gene encodes CDR1 SGHRS and CDR2 YFSETQ. V lost 3 bases to trimming and J lost 0 bases, with 10 bases between them. Source: PBMCs, mostly from graft donor cells, taken 180 days after TCRalphabeta/CD19-depleted stem cell transplant. This TCR was sampled from a male patient aged 10 to 17 who had a stem cell transplant for acute lymphoblastic leukemia, so the T cells may come from the graft donor. The chain carries TRBV5-1 and TRBJ2-1; tentatively, D is TRBD2 (6 bases). The CDR3 DNA reads TGCGCCAGCAGCTCGGGCGGGACCTCCTACAATGAGCAGTTCTTC. It specifies CASSSGGTSYNEQFF. Combining the CDR3 with reference TRBV5-1 and TRBJ2-1 gives the whole variable domain KAGVTQTPRYLIKTRGQQVTLSCSPISGHRSVSWYQQTPGQGLQFLFEYFSETQRNKGNFPGRFSGRQFSNSRSEMNVSTLELGDSALYLCASSSGGTSYNEQFFGPGTRLTVL.